Listed below are T cell receptor beta chains from one sample, sequenced in a study of blood T cell repertoires in COVID-19. Sequencing used immunoSEQ multiplex PCR; TCRdb keeps in-frame clones, though not all of them. The data hold some 390,000 clones, with about 90% observed a single time. Sequenced material: peripheral blood. The receptors shown here come from a woman aged 55-70 years with COVID-19, enrolled during active disease. Both conserved end residues are part of each CDR3. The order of the fields is CDR3 protein, CDR3 DNA, J gene, clone size, D gene, V gene. D genes are given only for firm matches. Rows may omit the clone size; those that give it use once, few, many or a size class.

CASSGGSSTDTQYF TGCGCCAGCAGTGGCGGGTCTAGCACAGATACGCAGTATTTT TRBJ2-3 many NA TRBV10-1
CASSPARWVSEAFF TGTGCCAGCAGCCCAGCGCGATGGGTCTCTGAAGCTTTCTTT TRBJ1-1 NA NA TRBV7-2
CASRGQGQPQHF TGTGCCAGCAGGGGACAGGGGCAGCCCCAGCATTTT TRBJ1-5 NA TRBD1 TRBV6-6
CASSLEGTPTGELFF TGTGCCAGCAGCCTAGAGGGGACACCGACCGGGGAGCTGTTTTTT TRBJ2-2 few NA TRBV2
CASSPTKASSYNEQFF TGTGCCAGCAGCCCCACTAAGGCTAGCTCCTACAATGAGCAGTTCTTC TRBJ2-1 once NA TRBV11-3
CASSYGNRGQVEKLFF TGTGCCAGCAGTTACGGGAACAGGGGGCAAGTTGAAAAACTGTTTTTT TRBJ1-4 NA TRBD1 TRBV6-6
CATSRDLGGTYNEQFF TGTGCCACCAGCAGAGATCTTGGCGGAACCTACAATGAGCAGTTCTTC TRBJ2-1 NA NA TRBV15
CASSPTVVGSDQQFF TGCGCCAGCAGCCCGACGGTTGTCGGCAGCGACCAGCAGTTCTTC TRBJ2-1 NA NA TRBV5-1
CASTETDSMNTEAFF TGTGCCAGCACCGAGACAGACTCCATGAACACTGAAGCTTTCTTT TRBJ1-1 NA NA TRBV6-5
CASSPGGTKQETQYF TGTGCCAGCTCACCCGGGGGGACAAAACAAGAGACCCAGTACTTC TRBJ2-5 NA NA TRBV18
CASSFREGGTEAFF TGCGCCAGCAGCTTCCGGGAAGGTGGCACTGAAGCTTTCTTT TRBJ1-1 once NA TRBV5-1
CAIRTTGTNYGYTF TGTGCCATCAGGACTACAGGGACGAACTATGGCTACACCTTC TRBJ1-2 NA NA TRBV10-3
CASSQEGHITYGYTF TGCGCCAGCAGCCAAGAGGGACACATAACCTATGGCTACACCTTC TRBJ1-2 once NA TRBV4-1
CSARLASEQFF TGCAGTGCTAGACTAGCATCTGAGCAGTTCTTC TRBJ2-1 NA NA TRBV20-1
CSASNPRAGRLNTEAFF TGCAGTGCTAGTAATCCCCGGGCAGGGAGGTTGAACACTGAAGCTTTCTTT TRBJ1-1 few NA TRBV20-1
CASSIRVYGQTNTEAFF TGTGCCAGTAGTATCCGGGTGTATGGACAGACGAACACTGAAGCTTTCTTT TRBJ1-1 NA NA TRBV19
CASSLVPEGGDGYTF TGCGCCAGCAGCTTGGTCCCCGAAGGGGGGGATGGCTACACCTTC TRBJ1-2 few NA TRBV5-1
CASSLSSGQFNTEAFF TGTGCCAGTAGTCTCAGCTCGGGACAATTTAACACTGAAGCTTTCTTT TRBJ1-1 few NA TRBV19
CASSTDRGYYGYTF TGTGCCAGCAGTACGGACAGGGGGTACTATGGCTACACCTTC TRBJ1-2 NA TRBD1 TRBV6-2/TRBV6-3
CASRSSGQGVWNEQYF TGCGCCAGCAGGTCTTCGGGACAGGGTGTATGGAACGAGCAGTACTTC TRBJ2-7 NA TRBD1 TRBV5-1
CASVQGETQYF TGTGCCAGCGTACAGGGGGAGACCCAGTACTTC TRBJ2-5 few TRBD1 TRBV18
CASSQAGGTYEQYF TGTGCCAGCAGCCAAGCAGGAGGGACCTACGAGCAGTACTTC TRBJ2-7 NA NA TRBV4-2
CASRSSGISTDTQYF TGTGCCAGCAGGAGTTCAGGGATAAGCACAGATACGCAGTATTTT TRBJ2-3 NA NA TRBV27
CASSPGTIFSGELFF TGTGCCAGCAGCCCCGGGACTATTTTTTCCGGGGAGCTGTTTTTT TRBJ2-2 NA TRBD2 TRBV7-9
CASSVGRGSNTGELFF TGTGCCAGCAGCGTAGGAAGGGGGTCGAACACCGGGGAGCTGTTTTTT TRBJ2-2 NA NA TRBV9
CASSTGDRGAGETQYF TGTGCCAGTAGTACTGGGGACAGGGGCGCAGGAGAGACCCAGTACTTC TRBJ2-5 once TRBD1 TRBV19
CASSSQQATVKNIQYF TGTGCCAGTAGTTCACAACAGGCAACAGTCAAAAACATTCAGTACTTC TRBJ2-4 NA NA TRBV19
CSVGENNSPLHF TGCAGCGTTGGGGAGAATAATTCACCCCTCCACTTT TRBJ1-6 NA NA TRBV29-1
CASKGQGETQYF TGTGCCAGCAAAGGACAGGGAGAGACCCAGTACTTC TRBJ2-5 NA TRBD1 TRBV3-1/TRBV3-2
CAISVTGYTEAFF TGTGCCATCAGTGTGACGGGATACACTGAAGCTTTCTTT TRBJ1-1 NA NA TRBV10-3
CASSLTSGGFLYEQYF TGTGCCAGCAGCCTCACTAGCGGGGGATTCCTTTACGAGCAGTACTTC TRBJ2-7 NA TRBD2 TRBV3-1/TRBV3-2
CASSVAGDYNEQFF TGTGCCAGCAGCGTAGCGGGGGACTACAATGAGCAGTTCTTC TRBJ2-1 NA TRBD2 TRBV6-5
CASSRDTGGAGNEQFF TGCGCCAGCAGCCGCGACACCGGGGGGGCTGGGAATGAGCAGTTCTTC TRBJ2-1 NA TRBD2 TRBV5-1
CSVVPQSPWGVYF TGCAGCGTTGTCCCACAGAGTCCGTGGGGCGTGTATTTT TRBJ2-3 once NA TRBV29-1
CASSEGQWGHQPQHF TGTGCCAGCAGTGAAGGGCAGTGGGGGCATCAGCCCCAGCATTTT TRBJ1-5 NA NA TRBV2
CASSPSSGVTYEQYF TGTGCCAGCAGTCCCTCTAGCGGGGTTACCTACGAGCAGTACTTC TRBJ2-7 NA TRBD2 TRBV27
CASTNGDEQFF TGCGCCAGCACCAACGGTGATGAGCAGTTCTTC TRBJ2-1 NA NA TRBV5-1
CATVSNQPQHF TGTGCCACCGTTAGCAATCAGCCCCAGCATTTT TRBJ1-5 NA NA TRBV28
CASSLTGGVGKNIQYF TGTGCCAGCAGTCTTACAGGGGGCGTGGGCAAAAACATTCAGTACTTC TRBJ2-4 NA TRBD1 TRBV27
CASSPGDSVSPLHF TGTGCCAGCAGCCCCGGGGACAGTGTTTCACCCCTCCACTTT TRBJ1-6 many TRBD1 TRBV27
CASSPDSLGGYTF TGTGCCAGTAGTCCAGACAGTCTTGGGGGCTACACCTTC TRBJ1-2 few NA TRBV19
CASSSTGGAVFWSPLHF NA TRBJ1-6 NA NA TRBV7-9
CASSQGTASWNEQFF TGTGCCAGCAGCCAAGGGACAGCGAGTTGGAATGAGCAGTTCTTC TRBJ2-1 NA NA TRBV3-1/TRBV3-2
CASSMGLAGDTQYF TGTGCCAGCAGCATGGGACTAGCGGGAGATACGCAGTATTTT TRBJ2-3 NA TRBD2 TRBV7-8
CASSVQGTTNEKLFF TGCGCCAGCAGCGTGCAGGGTACAACTAATGAAAAACTGTTTTTT TRBJ1-4 NA NA TRBV5-1
CASSPLADNNSPLHF TGTGCCAGCAGCCCCTTGGCGGATAATAATTCACCCCTCCACTTT TRBJ1-6 few NA TRBV3-1/TRBV3-2
CASSRDRGHGGELFF TGTGCCAGCAGCCGGGACAGGGGGCATGGCGGGGAGCTGTTTTTT TRBJ2-2 NA TRBD1 TRBV2
CASSLTGATNEKLFF TGCGCCAGCAGCCTGACAGGGGCAACTAATGAAAAACTGTTTTTT TRBJ1-4 few TRBD1 TRBV4-1
CASSLLAGSTDTQYF TGCGCCAGCAGCTTACTGGCAGGGAGCACAGATACGCAGTATTTT TRBJ2-3 NA NA TRBV5-1
CASSLLHEQYF TGTGCCAGCAGTCTACTCCACGAGCAGTACTTC TRBJ2-7 once NA TRBV6-5
CASSQDRGYEAFF TGCGCCAGCAGCCAGGACAGGGGATATGAAGCTTTCTTT TRBJ1-1 once TRBD1 TRBV4-1
CASSVEVAGGLNTQYF TGTGCCAGCAGCGTAGAGGTAGCGGGGGGGCTAAATACGCAGTATTTT TRBJ2-3 NA TRBD2 TRBV9
CASSLVGRGDYGYTF TGTGCCAGCAGCTTAGTTGGCAGGGGTGACTATGGCTACACCTTC TRBJ1-2 NA NA TRBV7-9
CASSGRRERGGTDTQYF TGTGCCAGCAGCGGCCGCCGGGAGCGGGGGGGCACAGATACGCAGTATTTT TRBJ2-3 NA TRBD2 TRBV9